Included here is one TCR beta chain sequence, with context. This clonotype was counted many times. No antigen is known for it. There are no base qualities to consult, and no much larger clone falls within one base. This entry belongs to a study of neurological immune-mediated disorders (dated 2019 in TCRdb). For the wider study: Of the approximately 34 multiple sclerosis patients, approximately 31 had relapsing-remitting MS and 3 had secondary progressive MS. Alongside PBMC samples, the set of some 98 TCR-beta libraries contained longitudinal samples, technical triplicates, and paired CD4+ and CD8+ T-cell subsets that had been sorted. Peripheral blood TCR-beta repertoires from patients with HTLV-I-associated myelopathy (HAM/TSP), patients with multiple sclerosis, and healthy controls were compared in the study using UMI-based sequencing. The cohort was made up of 68 subjects, consisting of about 14 HAM/TSP patients, 34 multiple sclerosis patients and 20 healthy controls. Summary of the overall study and its limitations: No clinical or MRI features were associated with the MS cluster, and the authors said that larger cohorts are needed. In a phylogenetic analysis, the repertoires of 18 out of 34 MS patients fell into a single cluster of related CDR3 sequences, pointing to a possible signature at the repertoire level. Across subjects, expanded clones never shared an identical CDR3 amino acid sequence, which suggests that the TCR-beta repertoires in every group were private. The highest TCR clonal expansion was observed in HAM/TSP patients, whereas the lowest was observed in MS patients, even when compared with healthy controls.

cDNA was synthesized by template-switch 5'RACE using a primer with a 10-nucleotide random unique molecular identifier that tagged each TCR transcript. Each sequencing run produced over 180 million TCR-beta sequences covering 15-18 subjects. Total RNA was extracted with the RNeasy kit. The KAPA Real-time Library Amplification kit was used to amplify TCR-beta VDJ regions with primers for the TCR constant region and the 5'RACE anchor. Sample indexes and Illumina adaptors were added in a first PCR, after which library yield was increased in a second PCR. The roughly 650 bp TCR product was size-selected on a 2% E-gel SizeSelection system after Ampure bead purification. Before pooling, library quality was checked on a Bioanalyzer, concentration was measured with Qubit, and libraries were quantified with the Kapa Library Quantification kit. Paired-end 2 x 150 bp sequencing of the libraries was performed on an Illumina HiSeq 2500. To increase sequence diversity, about 25-31% phiX was spiked into each library pool. In the authors' own workflow: The UMI-based MiGEC pipeline processed quality-filtered reads and removed over 80% of raw TCR sequences during error correction. VDJ genes were aligned to IMGT germline references, and clonotypes were defined by unique CDR3 amino acid sequence plus V-J genes. Clonal expansion, Shannon diversity and CDR3 relatedness were evaluated with VDJtools (CalcPairwiseDistances, ClusterSamples), while phylogenetic trees were built in CLCbio workbench. Using coefficient-of-variation modelling across technical triplicates, the study counted a clone as expanded if it had at least 8 unique UMIs. TCRdb's own reprocessing of the public reads used fastp at Q25 and MiXCR and kept productive beta chains. Merged by CDR3 protein, the rows form single entries marked with the most common genes and DNA. TCRdb's processing, not the authors', yielded these V and J calls. The sample has tens of thousands of distinct CDR3 sequences on record, 3.6% of them singletons. The ten largest clones capture approximately 1.6% of the sample.

The CDR3 numbers 17 residues from cysteine through phenylalanine. The sequence is cut down to CDR3 DNA, 51 bases in frame from base 1. Reading the germline V gene gives CDR1 SGDLS and CDR2 YYNGEE. The trim is 3 bases for V and 2 bases for J, with a gap of 19 bases between the germline ends. For unsorted PBMC libraries, 2 million PBMCs were used after storage in RNAlater at -80 degrees C until RNA extraction. Multiple sclerosis patients were enrolled in a US clinical protocol evaluating disease progression by magnetic resonance imaging. Peripheral blood underwent Ficoll-Hypaque density gradient centrifugation to isolate PBMCs, which were then cryopreserved in liquid nitrogen.

This TCR was sampled from a man aged 25-45 years with multiple sclerosis. The V and J genes are TRBV9 and TRBJ2-3; TRBD2 could be the D gene, as 6 bases match. Sequenced sample: PBMCs. The CDR3 reads as follows: CASSAQVGGIYTDTQYF. The sequenced DNA is TGTGCCAGCAGCGCCCAAGTTGGCGGGATTTACACAGATACGCAGTATTTT. Reference TRBV9 and TRBJ2-3 proteins supply the regions before and after the CDR3; the full variable domain is: DSGVTQTPKHLITATGQRVTLRCSPRSGDLSVYWYQQSLDQGLQFLIQYYNGEERAKGNILERFSAQQFPDLHSELNLSSLELGDSALYFCASSAQVGGIYTDTQYFGPGTRLTVL.